Below, 25 T cell receptor beta chains from the same sample are listed, as sequenced in a study of blood T cell repertoires in COVID-19. Libraries were prepared by immunoSEQ multiplex PCR; TCRdb keeps only in-frame clonotypes and omits some of them. The sample shows just under 65,000 clones, around four fifths of them seen only once. The sequencing sample was made of peripheral blood. Every receptor here comes from a man between 60 and 75 years old with COVID-19, enrolled during active disease.

This clone was seen just once. The CDR3 reads CASSQLAGGSTDTQYF. In DNA, the CDR3 is TGCGCCAGCAGCCAGCTAGCGGGGGGAAGCACAGATACGCAGTATTTT. The chain joins TRBV4-1 to TRBJ2-3, with 11 bases fitting TRBD2. In germline, CDR1 is MGHRA, CDR2 YSYEKL. The CDR3 is made up of 16 amino acids. V shed 3 bases, J shed 0 bases, and the junction held 2 bases outside the gene matches.

The chain employs TRBV30 and TRBJ2-1; TRBD2 might be the D (5 bases). This CDR3 is built from 11 residues. CDR1 is GTSNPN, CDR2 SVGIG, per germline (reference sequence). V was cut by 5 bases and J by 8 bases, with 10 bases left in between. The CDR3, as DNA: TGTGCCTGGGGACCCGGGGATGAGCAGTTCTTC. Translation gives CAWGPGDEQFF.

The chain recombines TRBV5-1 with TRBJ2-1; 8 bases agree with TRBD2. With 0 bases clipped from V and 6 bases from J, the junction kept 5 bases outside the gene matches. This CDR3 comprises 15 residues. Germline values: CDR1 SGHRS, CDR2 YFSETQ. The CDR3: CASSLVGLVFNEQFF. CDR3 DNA: TGCGCCAGCAGCTTGGTGGGACTAGTCTTCAATGAGCAGTTCTTC.

The rearrangement uses TRBV7-3 and TRBJ1-6; D is possibly TRBD1 (6 bases). Germline V lookup: CDR1 SGHTA, CDR2 FQGTGA. V was clipped by 6 bases and J by 7 bases, with 13 bases between them. This CDR3 is built from 14 residues. This CDR3 is CASREGGANSPLHF. The DNA of the CDR3 is TGTGCCAGCAGGGAAGGGGGGGCCAATTCACCCCTCCACTTT.

This chain connects TRBV28 to TRBJ2-3, with 16 positions matching TRBD2. Trimming at V came to 3 bases and at J to 4 bases, leaving 16 bases not matched to a gene. Germline CDR1 is MDHEN and CDR2 is SYDVKM. CDR3 length equals 21 residues. DNA for the CDR3: TGTGCCAGCAGTTTCCCAACAGGGGGACTAGCGGGAGGGCGGTTGGCAGATACGCAGTATTTT. Its protein is CASSFPTGGLAGGRLADTQYF.

The chain recombines TRBV5-1 with TRBJ2-7; 9 bases line up with TRBD2. The CDR3 contains 15 residues. The V gene end was trimmed by 0 bases and the J gene end by 2 bases; junction bases not matched to a gene: 3. CDR1 and CDR2 from the germline V gene are SGHRS and YFSETQ. The CDR3 loop reads CASSLVVAGAYEQYF. The CDR3 DNA reads TGCGCCAGCAGCTTGGTCGTAGCGGGGGCCTACGAGCAGTACTTC.

J is TRBJ2-7 and V is TRBV30, with D tentatively TRBD1 (6 bases). Per germline, CDR1 GTSNPN and CDR2 SVGIG (reference sequence). V was pared by 6 bases and J by 1 base, with 16 bases between. There are 14 residues in the CDR3. The CDR3 nucleotides read TGTGCCTGTTGCCAGGGGCGGCAATCCTACGAGCAGTACTTC. It codes for CACCQGRQSYEQYF.

The chain combines TRBV24-1 with TRBJ1-5; D not resolved. The germline V gene encodes CDR1 KGHDR and CDR2 SFDVKD. The CDR3 is 15 residues long. V shed 4 bases and J shed 1 base, with 10 bases lying between them. The CDR3 spells CATSDPSRSNQPQHF. CDR3 nucleotides: TGTGCCACCAGTGACCCCTCCAGGAGCAATCAGCCCCAGCATTTT.

The genes are TRBV29-1 and TRBJ1-2; 9 bases map to TRBD1. Trimming took 6 bases from V and 4 from J; bases not matched to a gene: 0. CDR1 and CDR2 (germline): SQVTM, ANQGSEA. CDR3 length: 11 amino acids. The CDR3 DNA reads TGCAGCGTGGGACAGGGCTATGGCTACACCTTC. Amino acid sequence: CSVGQGYGYTF. Full variable domain (remainder filled in from reference TRBV29-1 and TRBJ1-2): SAVISQKPSRDICQRGTSLTIQCQVDSQVTMMFWYRQQPGQSLTLIATANQGSEATYESGFVIDKFPISRPNLTFSTLTVSNMSPEDSSIYLCSVGQGYGYTFGSGTRLTVV.

This chain uses TRBV5-1 with TRBJ2-4; TRBD2 matches 9 bases. This CDR3 spans 15 amino acids. The germline V gene has CDR1 SGHRS and CDR2 YFSETQ. V lost 6 bases, J lost 6 bases, and 10 bases stayed unmatched. The CDR3 reads CASTQTVRGGNIQYF. CDR3 DNA: TGCGCCAGCACCCAGACAGTGCGGGGGGGAAACATTCAGTACTTC.

The rearrangement links TRBV5-1 to TRBJ2-2; a possible D gene is TRBD1 (5 bases). The CDR3 has 15 residues. V lost 2 bases to trimming and J lost 0 bases, with 8 bases between them. Germline CDR1 reads SGHRS; CDR2 reads YFSETQ. DNA for the CDR3: TGCGCCAGCAGCTTTTTAGGGGCGAACACCGGGGAGCTGTTTTTT. This codes for CASSFLGANTGELFF.

V gene TRBV5-1 combines with J gene TRBJ2-5, with TRBD1 matching over 10 bases. Losses at the gene ends were 1 base for V and 2 bases for J; bases not matched to a gene: 2. The CDR3 length is 15 residues. CDR1 is SGHRS, CDR2 YFSETQ, per germline. The CDR3 is CASSLRTGGQETQYF. CDR3 DNA sequence: TGCGCCAGCAGCTTGCGGACAGGGGGGCAAGAGACCCAGTACTTC.

This clone showed up just a few times. The chain is built from TRBV6-5 and TRBJ2-2; no reliable D call. The V and J ends lost 5 bases and 4 bases respectively, with 11 bases between them. This CDR3 comprises 14 residues. Germline V gives CDR1 MNHEY, CDR2 SVGAGI. CDR3 protein: CASSRSRLTGELFF. The CDR3 region has the DNA TGTGCCAGCAGTAGATCTAGACTCACCGGGGAGCTGTTTTTT.

The chain carries TRBV9 and TRBJ2-7; D may be TRBD1 (5 bases). The CDR3 is 14 amino acids. The germline V gene has CDR1 SGDLS and CDR2 YYNGEE. The V gene lost 0 bases and the J gene lost 7 bases, with 14 bases spanning the gap. CDR3 sequence (DNA): TGTGCCAGCAGCGTAGGTATAGGGGCGAGGGAGCAGTACTTC. As protein: CASSVGIGAREQYF.

This chain connects TRBV7-2 to TRBJ2-7, with D hard to call. CDR3 length: 15 amino acids. CDR1 is SGHTA, CDR2 FQGNSA, per germline. The V end lost 1 base, the J end lost 0 bases, and 10 bases lay between the germline ends. The DNA of the CDR3 is TGTGCCAGCAGCTTAGGTACAAGGAGCTCCTACGAGCAGTACTTC. This sequence encodes CASSLGTRSSYEQYF.

The chain joins TRBV6-1 to TRBJ1-3, with D uncertain. This CDR3 comprises 15 residues. Germline CDR1 and CDR2: MNHNS and SASEGT. Between the trimmed V and J ends, which lost 3 bases and 1 base, there was a span of 10 bases. In DNA, the CDR3 is TGTGCCAGCAGTGATCAGAGGGAATCTGGAAACACCATATATTTT. Its translation is CASSDQRESGNTIYF.

This clone has more than one count but fewer than ten. CDR3 bases: TGTGCCAGCATCAGGGGGGCTCAAGAGACCCAGTACTTC. It translates to CASIRGAQETQYF. J is TRBJ2-5 and V is TRBV2; the D gene is possibly TRBD1 (7 bases). The CDR3 sequence is 13 residues long. CDR1 SNHLY and CDR2 FYNNEI come from the germline V gene. The V gene lost 7 bases and the J gene lost 2 bases, with 11 bases spanning the gap.

The chain has TRBV10-3 and TRBJ2-5; weak D call: TRBD1 (5 bases). The CDR3 consists of 14 residues. The germline CDR1 and CDR2 sequences are ENHRY and SYGVKD. V shed 2 bases and J shed 5 bases, with 12 bases lying between them. As DNA, the CDR3 is TGTGCCATCAGTGAGGCACACCCAGGGGAGACCCAGTACTTC. Protein: CAISEAHPGETQYF.

V usage is TRBV11-3 and J usage is TRBJ1-1; 11 bases align to TRBD1. CDR3 length: 16 residues. The germline V gene has CDR1 SGHNT and CDR2 YENEEA. V was clipped by 4 bases and J by 2 bases; unmatched bases: 6. CDR3 DNA: TGTGCCAGCAGCTCCGGACAGGGGGCAATAAACACTGAAGCTTTCTTT. This codes for CASSSGQGAINTEAFF.

This rearrangement joins TRBV9 to TRBJ2-3; possible D gene TRBD1, 5 bases. Germline values: CDR1 SGDLS, CDR2 YYNGEE. This CDR3 contains 16 residues. The germline V and J ends were trimmed by 0 bases and 6 bases, with 17 bases remaining between them. The CDR3 nucleotides are TGTGCCAGCAGCGTAGCAGTCAGGCAGGCAGGGGATACGCAGTATTTT. Residues: CASSVAVRQAGDTQYF.

The DNA for the CDR3 is TGTGCCAGCAGTTACGCATTCAGCTCTGGAAACACCATATATTTT. As protein: CASSYAFSSGNTIYF. The chain has TRBV6-5 and TRBJ1-3; D is unresolved. Germline CDR1 reads MNHEY; CDR2 reads SVGAGI. V lost 2 bases and J lost 0, with 8 bases in between. There are 15 residues in the CDR3.

The count of this clone is one. This rearrangement joins TRBV11-3 to TRBJ1-3; 7 bases map to TRBD1. Trimming removed 8 bases from V and 0 bases from J; junction bases left unmatched: 1. The germline CDR1 and CDR2 sequences are SGHNT and YENEEA. The CDR3 extends over 13 amino acids. The CDR3 nucleotides read TGTGCCAGCGGGACAGCCTCTGGAAACACCATATATTTT. Amino acid sequence: CASGTASGNTIYF.

This clone was recorded once. V and J are TRBV5-4 and TRBJ2-3; possible D gene TRBD2, 6 bases. Germline V CDR1 and CDR2: SGHNT, YYREEE (reference sequence). Trimming pared 0 bases from V and 4 bases from J, leaving 12 bases between. The CDR3 spans 15 residues. The CDR3 region has the DNA TGTGCCAGCAGCTTGGGTCCGGGAGAGGCAGATACGCAGTATTTT. Translating gives CASSLGPGEADTQYF.

The rearrangement joins TRBV6-1 to TRBJ1-4, with TRBD1 identical over 11 bases. Germline V gene lookup returns CDR1 MNHNS and CDR2 SASEGT. CDR3 length: 14 residues. V lost 3 bases to trimming and J lost 10 bases; unmatched junction nucleotides: 4. The CDR3 nucleotides are TGTGCCAGCAGTGAGCGGACAGGGGGCCTAAAACTGTTTTTT. Residues: CASSERTGGLKLFF.

The chain uses TRBV3-1 (or the pseudogene TRBV3-2) and TRBJ2-1; D is unclear. V lost 4 bases to trimming and J lost 0 bases, with 10 bases between them. The germline V gene encodes CDR1 LGHDT and CDR2 YNNKEL (reference sequence). The CDR3 is 15 residues long. CDR3 in amino acids: CASSPRSSSYNEQFF. CDR3 nucleotides: TGTGCCAGCAGCCCCCGTTCGAGCTCCTACAATGAGCAGTTCTTC.